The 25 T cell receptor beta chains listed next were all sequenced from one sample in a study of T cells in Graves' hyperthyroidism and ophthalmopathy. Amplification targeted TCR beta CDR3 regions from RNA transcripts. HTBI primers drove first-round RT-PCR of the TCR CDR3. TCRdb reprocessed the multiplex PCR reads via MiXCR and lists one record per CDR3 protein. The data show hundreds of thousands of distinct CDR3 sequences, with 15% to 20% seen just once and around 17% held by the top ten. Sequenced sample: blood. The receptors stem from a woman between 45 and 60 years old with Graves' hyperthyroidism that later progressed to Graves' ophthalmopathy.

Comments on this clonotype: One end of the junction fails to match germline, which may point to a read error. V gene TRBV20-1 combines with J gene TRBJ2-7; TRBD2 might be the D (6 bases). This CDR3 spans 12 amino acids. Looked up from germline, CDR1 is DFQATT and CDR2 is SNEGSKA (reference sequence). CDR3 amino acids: CSAGTFSYVQYF. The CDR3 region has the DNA TGCAGTGCCGGGACTTTCTCCTACGTGCAGTACTTC.

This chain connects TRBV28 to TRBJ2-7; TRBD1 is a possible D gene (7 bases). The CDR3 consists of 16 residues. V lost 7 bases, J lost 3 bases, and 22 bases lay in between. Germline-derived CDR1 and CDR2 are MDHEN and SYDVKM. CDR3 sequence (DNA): TGTGCCAGCATTAGCGGACAGGCCAAACGAGGCTACGAGCAGTACTTC. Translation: CASISGQAKRGYEQYF.

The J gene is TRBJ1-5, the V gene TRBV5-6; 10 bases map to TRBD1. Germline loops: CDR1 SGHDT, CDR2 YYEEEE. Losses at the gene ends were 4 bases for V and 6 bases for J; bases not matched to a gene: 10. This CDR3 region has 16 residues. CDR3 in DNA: TGTGCCAGCAGCAGTAAGGGGACAGGGGACCGTCAGCCCCAGCATTTT. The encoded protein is CASSSKGTGDRQPQHF.

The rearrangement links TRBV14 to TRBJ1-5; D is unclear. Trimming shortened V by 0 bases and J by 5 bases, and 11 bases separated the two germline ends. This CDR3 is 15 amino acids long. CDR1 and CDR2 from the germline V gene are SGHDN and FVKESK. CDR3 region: CASSQESWFHQPQHF. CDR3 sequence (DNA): TGTGCCAGCAGCCAAGAGTCATGGTTTCATCAGCCCCAGCATTTT. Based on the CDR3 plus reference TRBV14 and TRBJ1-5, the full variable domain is EAGVTQFPSHSVIEKGQTVTLRCDPISGHDNLYWYRRVMGKEIKFLLHFVKESKQDESGMPNNRFLAERTGGTYSTLKVQPAELEDSGVYFCASSQESWFHQPQHFGDGTRLSIL.

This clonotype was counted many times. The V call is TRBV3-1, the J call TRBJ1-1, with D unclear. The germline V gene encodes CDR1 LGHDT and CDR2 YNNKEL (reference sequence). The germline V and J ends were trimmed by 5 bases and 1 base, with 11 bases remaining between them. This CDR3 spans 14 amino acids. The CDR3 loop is CASSSKRKNTEAFF. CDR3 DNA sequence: TGTGCCAGCAGCTCGAAGAGGAAGAACACTGAAGCTTTCTTT.

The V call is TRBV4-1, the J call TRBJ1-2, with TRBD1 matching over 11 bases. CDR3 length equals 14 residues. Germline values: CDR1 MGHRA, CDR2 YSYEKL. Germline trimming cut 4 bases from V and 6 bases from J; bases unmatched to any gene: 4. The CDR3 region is CASSRGTGGNGYTF. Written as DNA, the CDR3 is TGCGCCAGCAGCCGAGGGACAGGGGGAAATGGCTACACCTTC.

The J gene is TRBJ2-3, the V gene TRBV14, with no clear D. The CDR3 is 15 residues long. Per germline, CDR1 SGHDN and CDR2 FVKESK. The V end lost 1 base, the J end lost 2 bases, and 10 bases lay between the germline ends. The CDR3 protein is CASSQGARTTDTQYF. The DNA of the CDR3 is TGTGCCAGCAGCCAAGGAGCCAGGACCACAGATACGCAGTATTTT.

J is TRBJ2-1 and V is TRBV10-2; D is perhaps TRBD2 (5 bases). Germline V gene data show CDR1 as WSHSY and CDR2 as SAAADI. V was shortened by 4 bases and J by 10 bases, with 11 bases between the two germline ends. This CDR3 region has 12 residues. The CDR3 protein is CASSGTGWEQFF. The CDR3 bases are TGCGCCAGCAGTGGGACTGGGTGGGAGCAGTTCTTC.

The CDR3 DNA is TGTGCCAGTAGTATCTCCGACACAGGGGGCTTAGATGAGCAGTTCTTC. It yields the protein CASSISDTGGLDEQFF. The chain combines TRBV19 with TRBJ2-1; 9 bases are shared with TRBD1. Germline V gene data show CDR1 as LNHDA and CDR2 as SQIVND (reference sequence). The CDR3 sequence is 16 residues long. Losses at the gene ends were 3 bases for V and 8 bases for J; bases not matched to a gene: 11.

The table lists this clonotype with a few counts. CDR3 nucleotide sequence: TGTGCCAGCAGCCGATCAGCGGGGGGGCCCGTCGGGGAGCTGTTTTTT. This translates into CASSRSAGGPVGELFF. The V call is TRBV7-3, the J call TRBJ2-2, with TRBD2 matching over 10 bases. The trim removed 5 bases at V and 7 bases at J, leaving 10 bases unmatched. This CDR3 is 16 amino acids long. Germline values: CDR1 SGHTA, CDR2 FQGTGA.

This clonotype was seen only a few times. CDR3 residues: CASSYRAGNQPQHF. The DNA for the CDR3 is TGTGCCAGCAGTTACAGGGCAGGCAATCAGCCCCAGCATTTT. The gene calls are TRBV6-6 and TRBJ1-5; unclear D gene. The CDR3 has 14 amino acids. V was cut by 2 bases and J by 2 bases, with 7 bases left in between. The germline CDR1 and CDR2 sequences are MNHNY and SVGAGI (reference sequence).

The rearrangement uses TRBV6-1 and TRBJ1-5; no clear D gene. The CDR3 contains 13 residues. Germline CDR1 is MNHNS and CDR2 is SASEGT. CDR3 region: CAAAEYSNQPQHF. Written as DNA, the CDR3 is TGTGCAGCCGCAGAGTATAGCAATCAGCCCCAGCATTTT.

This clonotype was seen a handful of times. As DNA, the CDR3 is TGTGCCACCAGCGCCGTATCGGATTCACCCCTCCACTTT. Its translation is CATSAVSDSPLHF. The chain carries TRBV15 and TRBJ1-6; D gene unclear. The germline V and J ends were trimmed by 5 bases and 8 bases, with 10 bases remaining between them. Germline CDR1 LNHNV, CDR2 YYDKDF (reference sequence). The CDR3 runs to 13 residues.

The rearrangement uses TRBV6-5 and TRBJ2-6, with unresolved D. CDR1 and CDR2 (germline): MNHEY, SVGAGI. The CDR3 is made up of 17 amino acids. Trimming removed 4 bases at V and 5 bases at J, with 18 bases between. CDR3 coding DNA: TGTGCCAGCAGTTCCGTGACAAAAGTCGTCTGGGCCAACGTCCTGACTTTC. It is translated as CASSSVTKVVWANVLTF.

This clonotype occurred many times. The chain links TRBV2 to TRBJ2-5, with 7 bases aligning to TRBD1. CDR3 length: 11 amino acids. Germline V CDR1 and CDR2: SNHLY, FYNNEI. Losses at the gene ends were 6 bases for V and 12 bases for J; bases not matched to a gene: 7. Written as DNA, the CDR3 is TGTGCCAGCAGCAGAAGAGACAGGGAGTACTTC. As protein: CASSRRDREYF.

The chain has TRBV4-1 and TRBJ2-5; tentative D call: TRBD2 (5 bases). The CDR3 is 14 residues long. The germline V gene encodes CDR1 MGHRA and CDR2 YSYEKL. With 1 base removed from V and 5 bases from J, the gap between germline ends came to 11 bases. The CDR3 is CASSQATSRETQYF. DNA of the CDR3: TGCGCCAGCAGCCAAGCTACTAGTAGGGAGACCCAGTACTTC.

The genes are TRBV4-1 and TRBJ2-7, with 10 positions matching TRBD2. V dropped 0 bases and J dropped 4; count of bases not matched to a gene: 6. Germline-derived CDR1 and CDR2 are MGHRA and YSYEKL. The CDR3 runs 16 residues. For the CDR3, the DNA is TGCGCCAGCAGCCAAGATGTGGCTAGCGGGGGTTACGAGCAGTACTTC. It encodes CASSQDVASGGYEQYF.

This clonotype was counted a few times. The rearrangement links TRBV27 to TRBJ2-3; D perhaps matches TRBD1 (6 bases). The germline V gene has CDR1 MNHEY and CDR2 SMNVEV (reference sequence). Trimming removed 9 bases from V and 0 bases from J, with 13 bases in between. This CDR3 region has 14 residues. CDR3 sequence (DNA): TGTGCCAGTGCTACAGGGATCAGCACAGATACGCAGTATTTT. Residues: CASATGISTDTQYF.

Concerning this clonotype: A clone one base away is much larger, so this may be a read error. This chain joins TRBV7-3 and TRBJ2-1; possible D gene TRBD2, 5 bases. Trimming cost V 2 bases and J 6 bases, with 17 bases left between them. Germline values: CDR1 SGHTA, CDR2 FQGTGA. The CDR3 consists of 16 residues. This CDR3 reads CASSLEGPPRCNEQFF. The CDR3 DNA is TGTGCCAGCAGCTTAGAGGGCCCCCCCCGGTGCAATGAGCAGTTCTTC.

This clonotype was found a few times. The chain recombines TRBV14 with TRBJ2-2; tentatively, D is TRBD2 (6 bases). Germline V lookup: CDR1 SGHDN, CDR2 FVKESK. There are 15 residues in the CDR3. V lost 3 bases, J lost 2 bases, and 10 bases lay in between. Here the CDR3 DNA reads TGTGCCAGCAGCCACCGGGACTTCAACACCGGGGAGCTGTTTTTT. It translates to CASSHRDFNTGELFF.

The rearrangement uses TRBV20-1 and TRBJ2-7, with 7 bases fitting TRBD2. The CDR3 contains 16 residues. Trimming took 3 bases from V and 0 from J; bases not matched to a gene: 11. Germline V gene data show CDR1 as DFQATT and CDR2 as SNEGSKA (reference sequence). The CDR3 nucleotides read TGCAGTGCTAGCATTCTCAGAGCGGGGAGCTCCTACGAGCAGTACTTC. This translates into CSASILRAGSSYEQYF.

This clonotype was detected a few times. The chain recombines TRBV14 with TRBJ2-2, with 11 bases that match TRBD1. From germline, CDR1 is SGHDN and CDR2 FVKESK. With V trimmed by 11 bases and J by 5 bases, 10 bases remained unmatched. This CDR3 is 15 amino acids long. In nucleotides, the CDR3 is TGTGCCGTCCGGGACAGGGGGTCAGAAACCGGGGAGCTGTTTTTT. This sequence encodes CAVRDRGSETGELFF.

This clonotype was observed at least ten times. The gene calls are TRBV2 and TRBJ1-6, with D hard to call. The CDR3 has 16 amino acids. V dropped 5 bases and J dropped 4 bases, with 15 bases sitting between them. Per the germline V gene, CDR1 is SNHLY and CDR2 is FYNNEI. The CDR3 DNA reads TGTGCCAGCAGTCTGCTTGGGTCGGGGTATAATTCACCCCTCCACTTT. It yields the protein CASSLLGSGYNSPLHF.

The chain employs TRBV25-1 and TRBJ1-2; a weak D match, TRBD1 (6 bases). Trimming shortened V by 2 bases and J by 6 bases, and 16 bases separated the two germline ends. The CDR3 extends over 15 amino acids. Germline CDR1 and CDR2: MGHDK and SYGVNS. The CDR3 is CASSEVQGFSHGYTF. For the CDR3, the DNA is TGTGCCAGCAGTGAAGTTCAGGGGTTTAGCCATGGCTACACCTTC.

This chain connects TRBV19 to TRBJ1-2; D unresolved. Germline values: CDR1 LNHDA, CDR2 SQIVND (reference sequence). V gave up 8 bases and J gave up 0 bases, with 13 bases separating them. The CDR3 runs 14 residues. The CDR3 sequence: CASSGNAANYGYTF. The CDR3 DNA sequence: TGTGCCAGTTCGGGGAACGCGGCTAACTATGGCTACACCTTC. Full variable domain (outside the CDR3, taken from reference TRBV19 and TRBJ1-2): DGGITQSPKYLFRKEGQNVTLSCEQNLNHDAMYWYRQDPGQGLRLIYYSQIVNDFQKGDIAEGYSVSREKKESFPLTVTSAQKNPTAFYLCASSGNAANYGYTFGSGTRLTVV.